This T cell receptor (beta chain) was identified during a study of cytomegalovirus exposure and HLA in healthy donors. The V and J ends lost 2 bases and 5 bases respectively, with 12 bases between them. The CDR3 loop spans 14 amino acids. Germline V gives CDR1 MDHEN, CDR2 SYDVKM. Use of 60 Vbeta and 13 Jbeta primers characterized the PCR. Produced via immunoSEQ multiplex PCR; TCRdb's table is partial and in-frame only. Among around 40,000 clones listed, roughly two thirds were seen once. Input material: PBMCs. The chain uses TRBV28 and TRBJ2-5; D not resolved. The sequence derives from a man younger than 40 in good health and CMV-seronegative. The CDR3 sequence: CASSLPRRTETQYF. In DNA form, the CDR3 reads TGTGCCAGCAGTTTACCCAGGCGCACGGAGACCCAGTACTTC.